This paragraph covers one T cell receptor beta chain sequence. The repertoire was sequenced with immunoSEQ multiplex PCR; TCRdb's copy has only in-frame clones and lacks some. The data show more than 25,000 clones, 81% seen once. Germline assignment: CDR1 LGHNT and CDR2 FRNRAP. CDR3 length: 17 residues. With 7 bases removed from V and 3 bases from J, the gap between germline ends came to 24 bases. These data originate in a study of STAT5B mutations in CD4+ large granular lymphocyte leukemia. Study as a whole: Among healthy donors, a particular HLA allele went with more CDR3 'QG' motifs.

Material: CD4+ T cells from blood buffy coats. This TCR came from a human donor in good health. The chain recombines TRBV12-5 with TRBJ2-5; D might be TRBD1 (6 bases). This CDR3 reads CASALNPRGGGKETQYF. Written as DNA, the CDR3 is TGTGCTAGTGCCCTGAATCCCAGAGGGGGTGGTAAAGAGACCCAGTACTTC.